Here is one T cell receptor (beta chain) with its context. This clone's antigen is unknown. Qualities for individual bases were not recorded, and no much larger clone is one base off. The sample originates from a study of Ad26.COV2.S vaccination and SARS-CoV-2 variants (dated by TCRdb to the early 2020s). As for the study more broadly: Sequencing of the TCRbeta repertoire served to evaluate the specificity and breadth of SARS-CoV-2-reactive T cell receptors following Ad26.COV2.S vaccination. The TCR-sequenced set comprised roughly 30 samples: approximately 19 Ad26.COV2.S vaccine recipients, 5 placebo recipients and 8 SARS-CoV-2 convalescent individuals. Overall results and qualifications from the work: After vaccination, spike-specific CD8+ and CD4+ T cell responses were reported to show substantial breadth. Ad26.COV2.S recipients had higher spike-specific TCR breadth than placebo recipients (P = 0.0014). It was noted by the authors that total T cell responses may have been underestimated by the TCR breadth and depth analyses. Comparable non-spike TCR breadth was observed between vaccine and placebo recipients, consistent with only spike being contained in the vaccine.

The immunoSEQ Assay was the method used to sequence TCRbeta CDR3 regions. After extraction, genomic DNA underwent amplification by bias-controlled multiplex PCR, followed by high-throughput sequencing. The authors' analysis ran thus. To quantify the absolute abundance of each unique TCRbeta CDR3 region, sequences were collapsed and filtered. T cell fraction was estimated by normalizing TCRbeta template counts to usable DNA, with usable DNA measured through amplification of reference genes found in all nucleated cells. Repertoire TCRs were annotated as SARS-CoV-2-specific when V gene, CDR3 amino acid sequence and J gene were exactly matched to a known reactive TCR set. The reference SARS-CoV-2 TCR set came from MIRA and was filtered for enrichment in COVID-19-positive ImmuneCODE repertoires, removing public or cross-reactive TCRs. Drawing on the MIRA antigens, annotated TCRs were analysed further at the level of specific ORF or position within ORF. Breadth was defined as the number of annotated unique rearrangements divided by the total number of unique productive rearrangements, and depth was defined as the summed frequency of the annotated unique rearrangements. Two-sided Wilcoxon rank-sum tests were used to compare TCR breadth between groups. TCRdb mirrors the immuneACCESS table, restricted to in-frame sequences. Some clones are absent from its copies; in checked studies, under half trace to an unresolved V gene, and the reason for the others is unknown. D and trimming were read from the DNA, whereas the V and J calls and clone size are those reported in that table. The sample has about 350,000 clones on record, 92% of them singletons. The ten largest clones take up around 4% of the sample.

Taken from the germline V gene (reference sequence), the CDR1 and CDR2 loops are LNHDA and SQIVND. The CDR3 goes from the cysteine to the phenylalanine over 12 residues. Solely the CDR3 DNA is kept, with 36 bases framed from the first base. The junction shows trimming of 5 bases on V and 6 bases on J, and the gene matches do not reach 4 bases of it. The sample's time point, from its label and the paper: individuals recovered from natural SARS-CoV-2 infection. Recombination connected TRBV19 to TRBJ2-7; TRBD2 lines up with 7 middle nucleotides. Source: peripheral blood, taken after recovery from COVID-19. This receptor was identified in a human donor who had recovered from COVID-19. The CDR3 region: CASSDWGGEQYF. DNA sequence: TGTGCCAGTAGTGACTGGGGGGGCGAGCAGTACTTC. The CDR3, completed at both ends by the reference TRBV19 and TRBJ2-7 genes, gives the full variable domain DGGITQSPKYLFRKEGQNVTLSCEQNLNHDAMYWYRQDPGQGLRLIYYSQIVNDFQKGDIAEGYSVSREKKESFPLTVTSAQKNPTAFYLCASSDWGGEQYFGPGTRLTVT.